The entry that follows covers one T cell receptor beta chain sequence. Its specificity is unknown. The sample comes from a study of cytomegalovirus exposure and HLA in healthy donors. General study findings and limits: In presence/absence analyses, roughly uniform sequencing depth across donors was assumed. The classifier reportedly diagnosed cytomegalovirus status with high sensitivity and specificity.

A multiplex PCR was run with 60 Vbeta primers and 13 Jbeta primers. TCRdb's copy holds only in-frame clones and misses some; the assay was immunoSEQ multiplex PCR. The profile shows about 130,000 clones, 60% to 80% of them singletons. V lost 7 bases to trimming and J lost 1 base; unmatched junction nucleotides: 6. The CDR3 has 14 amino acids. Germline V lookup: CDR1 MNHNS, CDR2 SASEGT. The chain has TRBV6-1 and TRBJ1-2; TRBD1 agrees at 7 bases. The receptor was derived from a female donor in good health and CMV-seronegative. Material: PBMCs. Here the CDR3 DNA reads TGTGCCAGCACCCAGGGGGAGGTTAACTATGGCTACACCTTC. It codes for CASTQGEVNYGYTF.